The 3 T cell receptor beta chains below come from one sample, sequenced in a study of cytomegalovirus exposure and HLA in healthy donors. 60 Vbeta and 13 Jbeta primers were used in PCR. The data were produced by immunoSEQ multiplex PCR, yet TCRdb's version contains in-frame clones alone and is incomplete. The sample lists 150,000 to 200,000 clones, 81% seen once, with 1% to 1.5% in the top ten. Sequencing was performed on PBMCs. The receptors come from a middle-aged man in good health and CMV-seropositive.

This chain uses TRBV11-2 with TRBJ2-3; 7 nucleotides line up with TRBD1. V shed 3 bases and J 3 bases; nucleotides not matched to a gene: 15. Germline V gives CDR1 SGHAT, CDR2 FQNNGV. The CDR3 runs 18 residues. CDR3 sequence (DNA): TGTGCCAGCAGCTTGATGCCGACGACAGGGATTGGAACAGATACGCAGTATTTT. Amino acids: CASSLMPTTGIGTDTQYF.

V and J are TRBV30 and TRBJ2-1, with TRBD2 matching 7 bases. The CDR3 runs 13 residues. Germline V lookup: CDR1 GTSNPN, CDR2 SVGIG (reference sequence). After removal of 0 bases from V and 6 bases from J, the junction contained 2 bases not matched to a gene. The DNA of the CDR3 is TGTGCCTGGAGTGTGACTAGCCGCAATGAGCAGTTCTTC. This encodes CAWSVTSRNEQFF.

The chain joins TRBV4-1 to TRBJ2-1, with 10 positions matching TRBD2. The ends lost 1 base at V and 4 bases at J; junction bases unmatched: 4. The CDR3 contains 16 residues. From germline, CDR1 is MGHRA and CDR2 YSYEKL. The CDR3 DNA sequence: TGCGCCAGCAGCCAAGGGCTAGCGGGGGTATACAATGAGCAGTTCTTC. It encodes CASSQGLAGVYNEQFF.